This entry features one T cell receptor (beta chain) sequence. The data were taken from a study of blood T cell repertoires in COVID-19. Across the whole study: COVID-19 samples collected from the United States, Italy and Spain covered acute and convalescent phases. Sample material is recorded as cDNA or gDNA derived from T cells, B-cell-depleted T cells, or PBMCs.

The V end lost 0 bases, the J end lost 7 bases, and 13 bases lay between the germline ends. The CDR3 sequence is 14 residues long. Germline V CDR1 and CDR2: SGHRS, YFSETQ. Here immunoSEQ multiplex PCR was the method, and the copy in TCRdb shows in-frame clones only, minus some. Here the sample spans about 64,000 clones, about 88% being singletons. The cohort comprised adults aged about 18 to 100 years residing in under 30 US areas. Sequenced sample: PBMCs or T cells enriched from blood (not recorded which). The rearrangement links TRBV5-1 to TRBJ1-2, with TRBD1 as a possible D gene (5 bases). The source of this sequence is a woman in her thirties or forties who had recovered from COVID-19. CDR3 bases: TGCGCCAGCAGCTTGGATAGGCAGGGTGGTGGCTACACCTTC. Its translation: CASSLDRQGGGYTF.